This T cell receptor (beta chain) is from a study of CD8+ T cells in alopecia areata. Treatment: oral pan-JAK inhibitor, 5-10 mg twice daily. Sampling of alopecia areata patients yielded lesional scalp punch biopsies as well as peripheral blood. In the case of this clone: Its specificity is unknown.

Regarding the study as a whole: Especially in alopecia totalis/universalis, lesional scalp showed greater clonality than normal scalp did. Scalp samples also yield sequences of resident alphabeta T cells from normal skin. Clarity of TCR sharing across patients fell short of that in mice, possibly HLA-related.

The CDR3 length is 16 residues. Between the trimmed V and J ends, which lost 4 bases and 3 bases, there was a span of 16 bases. CDR1 and CDR2 from the germline V gene are MNHEY and SVGAGI. Following RNA extraction, reverse transcription yielded cDNA that acted as the sequencing template. Produced via immunoSEQ multiplex PCR; TCRdb's table is partial and in-frame only. The repertoire consists of about 200,000 clones, with 35% to 40% occurring once and the leading ten covering roughly 0.5%. The source of this sequence is a human donor with alopecia areata. Specimen: CD4+ T cells sorted from blood, collected at week 34, from a patient treated with tofacitinib. The V call is TRBV6-5, the J call TRBJ1-5; TRBD1 is a possible D gene (6 bases). The CDR3 is CASSSTSTGNNQPQHF. DNA of the CDR3: TGTGCCAGCAGTTCCACATCGACAGGAAACAATCAGCCCCAGCATTTT.